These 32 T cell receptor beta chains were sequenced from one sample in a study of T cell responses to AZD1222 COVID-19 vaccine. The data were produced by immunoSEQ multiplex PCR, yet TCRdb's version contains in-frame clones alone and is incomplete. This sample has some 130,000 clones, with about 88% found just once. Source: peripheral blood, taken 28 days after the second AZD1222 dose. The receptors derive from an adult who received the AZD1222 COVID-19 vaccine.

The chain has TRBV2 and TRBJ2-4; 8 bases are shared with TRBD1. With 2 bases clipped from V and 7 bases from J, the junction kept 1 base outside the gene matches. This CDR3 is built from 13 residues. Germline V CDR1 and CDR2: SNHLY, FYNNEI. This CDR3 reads CASSEQGANIQYF. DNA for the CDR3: TGTGCCAGCAGTGAACAGGGGGCGAACATTCAGTACTTC.

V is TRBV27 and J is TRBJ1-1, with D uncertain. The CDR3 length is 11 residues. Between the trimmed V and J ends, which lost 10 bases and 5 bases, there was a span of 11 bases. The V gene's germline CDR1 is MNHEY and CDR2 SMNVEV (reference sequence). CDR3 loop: CANPPVTEAFF. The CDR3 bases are TGTGCCAACCCCCCGGTTACTGAAGCTTTCTTT.

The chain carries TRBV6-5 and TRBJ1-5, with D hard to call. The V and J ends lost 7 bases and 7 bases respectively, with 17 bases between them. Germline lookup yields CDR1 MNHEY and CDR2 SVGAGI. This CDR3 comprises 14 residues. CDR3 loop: CASTLSGVGQPQHF. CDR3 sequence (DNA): TGTGCCAGCACCCTATCCGGGGTAGGGCAGCCCCAGCATTTT.

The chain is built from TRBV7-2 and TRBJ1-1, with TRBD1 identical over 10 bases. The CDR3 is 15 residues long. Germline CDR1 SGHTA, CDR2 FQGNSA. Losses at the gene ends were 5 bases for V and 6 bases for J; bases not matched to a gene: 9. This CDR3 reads CASSRRTGGGPEAFF. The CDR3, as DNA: TGTGCCAGCAGCCGCCGGACAGGGGGTGGTCCTGAAGCTTTCTTT.

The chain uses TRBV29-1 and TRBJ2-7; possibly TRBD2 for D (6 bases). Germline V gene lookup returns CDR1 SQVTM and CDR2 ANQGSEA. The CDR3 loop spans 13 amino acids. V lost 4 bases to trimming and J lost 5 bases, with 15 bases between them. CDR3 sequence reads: CSVVLRDWDEQYF. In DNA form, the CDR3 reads TGCAGCGTTGTTCTTCGGGACTGGGACGAGCAGTACTTC.

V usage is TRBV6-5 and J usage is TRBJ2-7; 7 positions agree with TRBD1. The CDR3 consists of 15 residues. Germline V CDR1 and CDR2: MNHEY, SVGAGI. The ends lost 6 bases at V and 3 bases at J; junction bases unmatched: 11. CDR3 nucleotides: TGTGCCAGCAGCGCCGGACAGGCTACCTTCTACGAGCAGTACTTC. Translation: CASSAGQATFYEQYF.

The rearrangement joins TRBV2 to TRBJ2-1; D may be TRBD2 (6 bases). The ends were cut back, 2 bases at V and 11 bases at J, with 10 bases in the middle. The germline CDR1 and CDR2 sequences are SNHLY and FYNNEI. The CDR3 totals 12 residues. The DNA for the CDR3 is TGTGCCAGCAGTGAACGGGACTCCAAGCAGTTCTTC. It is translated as CASSERDSKQFF.

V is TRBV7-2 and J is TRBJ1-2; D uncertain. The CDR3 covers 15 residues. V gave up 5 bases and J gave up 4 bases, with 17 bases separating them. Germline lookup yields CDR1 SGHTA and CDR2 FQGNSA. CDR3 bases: TGTGCCAGCAGCCCCTATCGGATATTTGGCTATGGCTACACCTTC. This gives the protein CASSPYRIFGYGYTF. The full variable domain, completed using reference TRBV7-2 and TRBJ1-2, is GAGVSQSPSNKVTEKGKDVELRCDPISGHTALYWYRQSLGQGLEFLIYFQGNSAPDKSGLPSDRFSAERTGGSVSTLTIQRTQQEDSAVYLCASSPYRIFGYGYTFGSGTRLTVV.

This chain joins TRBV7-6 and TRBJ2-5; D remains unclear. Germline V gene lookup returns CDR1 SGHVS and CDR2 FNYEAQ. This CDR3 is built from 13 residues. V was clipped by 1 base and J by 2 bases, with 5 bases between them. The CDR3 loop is CASSLEGQETQYF. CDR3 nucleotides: TGTGCCAGCAGCTTAGAGGGACAAGAGACCCAGTACTTC.

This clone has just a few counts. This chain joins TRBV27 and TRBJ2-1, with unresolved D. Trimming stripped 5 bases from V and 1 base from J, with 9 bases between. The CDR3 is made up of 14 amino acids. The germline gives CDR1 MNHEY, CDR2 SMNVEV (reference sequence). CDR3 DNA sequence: TGTGCCAGCAGTCCGAAGTATTCCTACAATGAGCAGTTCTTC. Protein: CASSPKYSYNEQFF.

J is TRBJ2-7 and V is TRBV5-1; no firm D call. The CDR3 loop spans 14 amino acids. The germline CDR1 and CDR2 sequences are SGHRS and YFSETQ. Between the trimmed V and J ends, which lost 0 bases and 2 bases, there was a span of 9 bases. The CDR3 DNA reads TGCGCCAGCAGCTTGGTCAAGGCCACCTACGAGCAGTACTTC. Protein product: CASSLVKATYEQYF.

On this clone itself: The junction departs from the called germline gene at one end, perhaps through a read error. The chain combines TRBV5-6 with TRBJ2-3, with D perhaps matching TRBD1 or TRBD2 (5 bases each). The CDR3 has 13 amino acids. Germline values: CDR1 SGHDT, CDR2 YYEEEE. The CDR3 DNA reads TGTGCCAGCAGCTTGGAGGATCGGGACCGGGCGGTTTGG. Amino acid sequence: CASSLEDRDRAVW.

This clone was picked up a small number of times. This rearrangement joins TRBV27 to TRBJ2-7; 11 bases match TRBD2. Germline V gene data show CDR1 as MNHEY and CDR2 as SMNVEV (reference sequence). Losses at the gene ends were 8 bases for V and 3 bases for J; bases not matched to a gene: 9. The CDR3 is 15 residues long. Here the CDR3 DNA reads TGTGCCAGCGGAAGACTAGCGGGAAACTTCTACGAGCAGTACTTC. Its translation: CASGRLAGNFYEQYF.

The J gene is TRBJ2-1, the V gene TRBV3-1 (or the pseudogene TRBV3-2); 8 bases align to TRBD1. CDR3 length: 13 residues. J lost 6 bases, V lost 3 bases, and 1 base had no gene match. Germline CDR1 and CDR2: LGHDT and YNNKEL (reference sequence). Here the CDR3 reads CASSQDRVNEQFF. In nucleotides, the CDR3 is TGTGCCAGCAGCCAGGACAGGGTCAATGAGCAGTTCTTC.

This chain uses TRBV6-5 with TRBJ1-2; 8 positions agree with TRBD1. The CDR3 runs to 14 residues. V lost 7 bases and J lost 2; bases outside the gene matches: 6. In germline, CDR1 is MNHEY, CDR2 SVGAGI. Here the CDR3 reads CASNRQGHNYGYTF. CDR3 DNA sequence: TGTGCCAGCAACCGACAGGGGCACAACTATGGCTACACCTTC.

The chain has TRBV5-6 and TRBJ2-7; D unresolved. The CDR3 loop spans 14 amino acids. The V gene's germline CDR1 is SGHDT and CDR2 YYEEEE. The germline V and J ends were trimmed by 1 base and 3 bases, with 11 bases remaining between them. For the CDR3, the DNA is TGTGCCAGCAGCTTGTTCGGCGAATACTACGAGCAGTACTTC. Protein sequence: CASSLFGEYYEQYF.

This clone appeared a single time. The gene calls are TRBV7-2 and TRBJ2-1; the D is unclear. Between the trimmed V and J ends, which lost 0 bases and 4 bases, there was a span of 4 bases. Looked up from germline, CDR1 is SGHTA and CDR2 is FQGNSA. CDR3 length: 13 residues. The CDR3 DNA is TGTGCCAGCAGCTTAGCCTTTTACAATGAGCAGTTCTTC. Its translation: CASSLAFYNEQFF.

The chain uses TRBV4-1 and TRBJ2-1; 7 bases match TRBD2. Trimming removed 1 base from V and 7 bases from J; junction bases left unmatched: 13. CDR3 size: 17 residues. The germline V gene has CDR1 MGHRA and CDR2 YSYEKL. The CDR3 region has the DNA TGCGCCAGCAGCCAAGCGCTCGTGGCAGCGGGGAAGAATGAGCAGTTCTTC. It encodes CASSQALVAAGKNEQFF.

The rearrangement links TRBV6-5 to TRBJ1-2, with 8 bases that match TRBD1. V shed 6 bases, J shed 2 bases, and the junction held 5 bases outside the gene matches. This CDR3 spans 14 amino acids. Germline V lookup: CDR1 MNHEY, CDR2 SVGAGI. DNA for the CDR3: TGTGCCAGCAGGCGGACAGGGCTAAACTATGGCTACACCTTC. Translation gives CASRRTGLNYGYTF.

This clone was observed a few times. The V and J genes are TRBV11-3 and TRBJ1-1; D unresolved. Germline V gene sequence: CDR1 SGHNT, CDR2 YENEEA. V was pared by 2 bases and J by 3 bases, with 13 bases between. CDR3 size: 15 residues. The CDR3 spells CASSLIALGDTEAFF. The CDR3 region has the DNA TGTGCCAGCAGCTTAATCGCTCTTGGGGACACTGAAGCTTTCTTT.

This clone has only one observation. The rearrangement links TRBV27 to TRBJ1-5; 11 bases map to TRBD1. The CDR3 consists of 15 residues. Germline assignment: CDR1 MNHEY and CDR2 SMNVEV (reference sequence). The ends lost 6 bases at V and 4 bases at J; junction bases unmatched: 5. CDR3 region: CASRLGTGGNQPQHF. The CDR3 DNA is TGTGCCAGCAGGTTAGGGACAGGGGGGAATCAGCCCCAGCATTTT.

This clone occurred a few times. CDR3 sequence reads: CASSHNPTDTQYF. The CDR3 coding sequence is TGCGCCAGCAGCCATAATCCCACAGATACGCAGTATTTT. The rearrangement joins TRBV4-1 to TRBJ2-3, with D unresolved. There are 13 residues in the CDR3. V shed 3 bases and J shed 2 bases, with 6 bases lying between them. Germline V gives CDR1 MGHRA, CDR2 YSYEKL.

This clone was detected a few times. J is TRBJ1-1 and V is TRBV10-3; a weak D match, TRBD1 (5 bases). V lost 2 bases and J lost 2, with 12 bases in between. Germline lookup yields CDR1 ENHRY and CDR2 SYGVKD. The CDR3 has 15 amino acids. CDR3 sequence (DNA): TGTGCCATCAGTGAGGGGTTAGGGGCAAACACTGAAGCTTTCTTT. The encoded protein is CAISEGLGANTEAFF.

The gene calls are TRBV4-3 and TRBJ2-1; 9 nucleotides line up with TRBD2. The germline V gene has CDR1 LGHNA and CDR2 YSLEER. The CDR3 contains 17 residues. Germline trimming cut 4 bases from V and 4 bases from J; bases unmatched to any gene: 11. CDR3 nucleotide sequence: TGCGCCAGCAGCCCCGGGGGTAGCGGGGGCTTTTACAATGAGCAGTTCTTC. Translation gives CASSPGGSGGFYNEQFF.

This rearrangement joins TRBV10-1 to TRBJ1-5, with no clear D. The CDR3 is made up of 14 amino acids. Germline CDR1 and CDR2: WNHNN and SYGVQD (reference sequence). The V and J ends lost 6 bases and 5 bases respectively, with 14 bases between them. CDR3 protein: CASSPDGRYQPQHF. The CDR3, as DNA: TGCGCCAGCAGCCCGGACGGGCGGTATCAGCCCCAGCATTTT.

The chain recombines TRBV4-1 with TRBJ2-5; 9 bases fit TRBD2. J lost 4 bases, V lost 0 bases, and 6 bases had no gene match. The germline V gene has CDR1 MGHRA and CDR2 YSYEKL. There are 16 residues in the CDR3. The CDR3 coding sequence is TGCGCCAGCAGCCAAGACCGACTAGCGGTGGCAGAGACCCAGTACTTC. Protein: CASSQDRLAVAETQYF.

This CDR3 reads CASSPVRGGDEQFF. DNA for the CDR3: TGTGCCAGCTCACCTGTGAGGGGGGGCGATGAGCAGTTCTTC. The rearrangement uses TRBV18 and TRBJ2-1; a weak D match, TRBD2 (7 bases). In germline, CDR1 is KGHSH, CDR2 LQKENI. This CDR3 has 14 amino acids. Trimming took off 3 bases at V and 8 bases at J, with 14 bases between the two ends.

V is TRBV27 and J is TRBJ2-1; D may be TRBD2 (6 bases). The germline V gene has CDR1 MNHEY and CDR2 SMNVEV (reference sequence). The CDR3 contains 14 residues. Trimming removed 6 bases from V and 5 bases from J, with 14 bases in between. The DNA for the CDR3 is TGTGCCAGCAGGGGCGGCGGGGTGAACAATGAGCAGTTCTTC. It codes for CASRGGGVNNEQFF.

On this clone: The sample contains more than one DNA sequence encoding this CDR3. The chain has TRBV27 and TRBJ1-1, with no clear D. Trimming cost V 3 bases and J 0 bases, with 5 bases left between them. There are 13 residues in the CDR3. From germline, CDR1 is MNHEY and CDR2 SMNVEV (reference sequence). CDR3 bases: TGTGCCAGCAGTTTTGGCATGAACACTGAAGCTTTCTTT. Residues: CASSFGMNTEAFF.

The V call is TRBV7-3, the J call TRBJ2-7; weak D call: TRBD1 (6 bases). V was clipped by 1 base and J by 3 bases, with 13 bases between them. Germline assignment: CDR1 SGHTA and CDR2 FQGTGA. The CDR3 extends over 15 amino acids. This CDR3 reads CASSLNGGRLYEQYF. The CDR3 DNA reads TGTGCCAGCAGCTTAAATGGGGGCAGACTCTACGAGCAGTACTTC.

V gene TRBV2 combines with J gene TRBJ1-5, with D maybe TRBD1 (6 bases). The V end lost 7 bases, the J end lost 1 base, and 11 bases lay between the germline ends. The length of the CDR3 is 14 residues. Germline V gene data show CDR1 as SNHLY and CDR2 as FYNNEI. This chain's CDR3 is CASKGDRSNQPQHF. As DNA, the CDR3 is TGTGCCAGCAAGGGAGACAGGAGCAATCAGCCCCAGCATTTT.

The CDR3 DNA is TGTGCCAGCAGCTTAGGTCTGGGGGCGCGGACAGATACGCAGTATTTT. Its translation is CASSLGLGARTDTQYF. V usage is TRBV7-3 and J usage is TRBJ2-3; weak D call: TRBD1 (6 bases). Trimming took off 2 bases at V and 3 bases at J, with 15 bases between the two ends. The CDR3 covers 16 residues. Germline V CDR1 and CDR2: SGHTA, FQGTGA.